Listed below are T cell receptor beta chains from one sample, sequenced in a study of blood T cell repertoires in COVID-19. Sequencing used immunoSEQ multiplex PCR; TCRdb keeps in-frame clones, though not all of them. The table records almost 500,000 clones, about 85% of them present only once. Source material: PBMCs or T cells enriched from blood (not recorded which). These TCRs come from an older woman who had recovered from COVID-19. CDR3s include the opening cysteine and the closing phenylalanine or tryptophan. The order of the fields is D gene, clone size, V gene, J gene, CDR3 DNA, CDR3 protein. The D gene is left open where the match is weak. Part of the rows lack a size; the others show once, few, many or a class for expanded clones.

D gene: .
clone size: .
V gene: TRBV7-6
J gene: TRBJ1-1
CDR3 DNA: TGTGCCAGCAGCTCGGGACAGAACACTGAAGCTTTCTTT
CDR3 protein: CASSSGQNTEAFF

D gene: TRBD1
clone size: .
V gene: TRBV20-1
J gene: TRBJ2-1
CDR3 DNA: TGCAGTGCTAGTTCCGGACAGGGAGGCTCCTACAATGAGCAGTTCTTC
CDR3 protein: CSASSGQGGSYNEQFF

D gene: .
clone size: .
V gene: TRBV11-2
J gene: TRBJ2-7
CDR3 DNA: TGTGCCAGCAGCTTAGCGACAGACCCACCCCCCTACGAGCAGTACTTC
CDR3 protein: CASSLATDPPPYEQYF

D gene: .
clone size: .
V gene: TRBV5-8
J gene: TRBJ2-2
CDR3 DNA: TGTGCCAGCAGCCCCCAACCCTCCTTGGGCCGTTCCGGGGAGCTGTTTTTT
CDR3 protein: CASSPQPSLGRSGELFF

D gene: .
clone size: .
V gene: TRBV6-4
J gene: TRBJ2-3
CDR3 DNA: TGTGCCAGCAACGACCTAGGAAATACGCAGTATTTT
CDR3 protein: CASNDLGNTQYF

D gene: TRBD1
clone size: .
V gene: TRBV4-1
J gene: TRBJ1-2
CDR3 DNA: TGCGCCAGCAGCCAAGATAATTTAGGACAGGCCTATGGCTACACCTTC
CDR3 protein: CASSQDNLGQAYGYTF

D gene: .
clone size: .
V gene: TRBV19
J gene: TRBJ1-2
CDR3 DNA: TGTGCCAGTACCGACTACCCCAAGGGAAACTATGGCTACACCTTC
CDR3 protein: CASTDYPKGNYGYTF

D gene: TRBD1
clone size: .
V gene: TRBV27
J gene: TRBJ1-2
CDR3 DNA: TGTGCCAGCAGCCTTTCAGGGGGCTCCTATGGCTACACCTTC
CDR3 protein: CASSLSGGSYGYTF

D gene: TRBD1
clone size: .
V gene: TRBV2
J gene: TRBJ1-2
CDR3 DNA: TGTGCCAGCACACAGGGGAGCAACTATGGCTACACCTTC
CDR3 protein: CASTQGSNYGYTF

D gene: TRBD2
clone size: .
V gene: TRBV3-1/TRBV3-2
J gene: TRBJ2-1
CDR3 DNA: TGTGCCAGCAGCCCCCTGACTAGCGGGGGTGAGCAGTTCTTC
CDR3 protein: CASSPLTSGGEQFF

D gene: TRBD1
clone size: .
V gene: TRBV7-2
J gene: TRBJ2-5
CDR3 DNA: TGTGCCAGCAGCCCCCGGACAGGGTCCACCACCCAGTACTTC
CDR3 protein: CASSPRTGSTTQYF

D gene: TRBD2
clone size: .
V gene: TRBV2
J gene: TRBJ2-3
CDR3 DNA: TGTGCCAGCAGCGTTAGCGGGGGGGCTTCAGATACGCAGTATTTT
CDR3 protein: CASSVSGGASDTQYF

D gene: TRBD2
clone size: .
V gene: TRBV5-1
J gene: TRBJ2-3
CDR3 DNA: TGCGCCAGCAGCTTGTTTGAGGCGGGGGGGCCCTATACGCAGTATTTT
CDR3 protein: CASSLFEAGGPYTQYF

D gene: .
clone size: .
V gene: TRBV18
J gene: TRBJ1-3
CDR3 DNA: TGTGCCAGCTCACCGGCAGGCCCCCCTGGAAACACCATATATTTT
CDR3 protein: CASSPAGPPGNTIYF

D gene: TRBD1
clone size: .
V gene: TRBV27
J gene: TRBJ1-1
CDR3 DNA: TGTGCCAGCAGTGGACAGGTAGAGAGCACTGAAGCTTTCTTT
CDR3 protein: CASSGQVESTEAFF

D gene: .
clone size: .
V gene: TRBV5-1
J gene: TRBJ1-1
CDR3 DNA: TGCGCCAGCAGCTTGGGCTTCCCGTTGAGGATGAACACTGAAGCTTTCTTT
CDR3 protein: CASSLGFPLRMNTEAFF

D gene: .
clone size: .
V gene: TRBV5-1
J gene: TRBJ1-3
CDR3 DNA: TGCGCCAGCAGCCAATACAGCTCTGGAAACACCATATATTTT
CDR3 protein: CASSQYSSGNTIYF

D gene: TRBD2
clone size: .
V gene: TRBV5-8
J gene: TRBJ2-1
CDR3 DNA: TGTGCCAGCAATCCGGGGGGTGGGTACAATGAGCAGTTCTTC
CDR3 protein: CASNPGGGYNEQFF

D gene: TRBD2
clone size: .
V gene: TRBV30
J gene: TRBJ2-3
CDR3 DNA: TGTGCCTGGAGTCCACCCCCGGGGGGGGCCGCAACGGGCACAGATACGCAGTATTTT
CDR3 protein: CAWSPPPGGAATGTDTQYF

D gene: .
clone size: once
V gene: TRBV19
J gene: TRBJ1-1
CDR3 DNA: TGTGCCAGTAGGGCGGGACGGATGAACACTGAAGCTTTCTTT
CDR3 protein: CASRAGRMNTEAFF

D gene: TRBD1
clone size: .
V gene: TRBV6-1
J gene: TRBJ1-5
CDR3 DNA: TGTGCCAGCAGTGTGGGAATTTCAGGGGGCGGGCAGCCCCAGCATTTT
CDR3 protein: CASSVGISGGGQPQHF

D gene: TRBD1
clone size: .
V gene: TRBV5-8
J gene: TRBJ2-3
CDR3 DNA: TGTGCCAGCAGCCCTCGGACAGGGTCAGATACGCAGTATTTT
CDR3 protein: CASSPRTGSDTQYF

D gene: .
clone size: .
V gene: TRBV14
J gene: TRBJ2-1
CDR3 DNA: TGTGCCAGCGGGGGCCCCATGAACAATGAGCAGTTCTTC
CDR3 protein: CASGGPMNNEQFF

D gene: TRBD1
clone size: few
V gene: TRBV24-1
J gene: TRBJ1-5
CDR3 DNA: TGTGCCACCAGTGACGGGACAGGGCCACACTACAATCAGCCCCAGCATTTT
CDR3 protein: CATSDGTGPHYNQPQHF

D gene: .
clone size: .
V gene: TRBV24-1
J gene: TRBJ2-1
CDR3 DNA: TGTGCCACCAGTGATTTGTTGGGGCCCGCCTACAATGAGCAGTTCTTC
CDR3 protein: CATSDLLGPAYNEQFF

D gene: .
clone size: .
V gene: TRBV5-5
J gene: TRBJ1-2
CDR3 DNA: TGTGCCAGCAGCTTGGGGCCTGCTGGCTACACCTTC
CDR3 protein: CASSLGPAGYTF

D gene: .
clone size: .
V gene: TRBV2
J gene: TRBJ1-2
CDR3 DNA: TGTGCCAGCAGTGAATCCCAGGGCCCAAACTATGGCTACACCTTC
CDR3 protein: CASSESQGPNYGYTF

D gene: TRBD1
clone size: .
V gene: TRBV18
J gene: TRBJ2-2
CDR3 DNA: TGTGCCAGCTCACGGGGTAACAGGGGGCCAAGCCGCACCGGGGAGCTGTTTTTT
CDR3 protein: CASSRGNRGPSRTGELFF

D gene: .
clone size: once
V gene: TRBV30
J gene: TRBJ2-2
CDR3 DNA: TGTGCCTGGAGTGTAATCGGTCCCTCGGGGACCGGGGAGCTGTTTTTT
CDR3 protein: CAWSVIGPSGTGELFF

D gene: .
clone size: once
V gene: TRBV7-9
J gene: TRBJ1-2
CDR3 DNA: TGTGCCAGCAGCAATAATCTTAGGGGATGGGGCTACACCTTC
CDR3 protein: CASSNNLRGWGYTF

D gene: .
clone size: .
V gene: TRBV27
J gene: TRBJ1-4
CDR3 DNA: TGTGCCAGCAGGACCGACAGGCTTGCAACTAATGAAAAACTGTTTTTT
CDR3 protein: CASRTDRLATNEKLFF

D gene: .
clone size: .
V gene: TRBV3-1/TRBV3-2
J gene: TRBJ1-2
CDR3 DNA: TGTGCCAGCAGCACGGAGCGCAACTATGGCTACACCTTC
CDR3 protein: CASSTERNYGYTF

D gene: TRBD1
clone size: .
V gene: TRBV28
J gene: TRBJ1-1
CDR3 DNA: TGTGCCAGCAGTTGGGGGGACAGGGGCCCGGTGGGCACTGAAGCTTTCTTT
CDR3 protein: CASSWGDRGPVGTEAFF

D gene: TRBD1
clone size: .
V gene: TRBV6-5
J gene: TRBJ1-4
CDR3 DNA: TGTGCCAGCAGGGGCTGGACAGGTCTTAATGAAAAACTGTTTTTT
CDR3 protein: CASRGWTGLNEKLFF

D gene: TRBD2
clone size: .
V gene: TRBV11-2
J gene: TRBJ2-5
CDR3 DNA: TGTGCCAGCAGCGACAGAATTTACACTAGCGGGCTTCAAGAGACCCAGTACTTC
CDR3 protein: CASSDRIYTSGLQETQYF

D gene: .
clone size: .
V gene: TRBV2
J gene: TRBJ2-1
CDR3 DNA: TGTGCCAGTAGCGCCCAGCTAGGATTTTATGAGCAGTTCTTC
CDR3 protein: CASSAQLGFYEQFF

D gene: .
clone size: .
V gene: TRBV13
J gene: TRBJ1-1
CDR3 DNA: TGTGCCAGCAGCTTGATACAGAACACTGAAGCTTTCTTT
CDR3 protein: CASSLIQNTEAFF

D gene: .
clone size: .
V gene: TRBV27
J gene: TRBJ2-1
CDR3 DNA: TGTGCCTCCCGGTCGGGTTGGGAGCAGTTCTTC
CDR3 protein: CASRSGWEQFF

D gene: TRBD1
clone size: .
V gene: TRBV19
J gene: TRBJ2-7
CDR3 DNA: TGTGCCACCAGAAAGACAGGGGGCGACCACGAGCAGTACTTC
CDR3 protein: CATRKTGGDHEQYF

D gene: .
clone size: .
V gene: TRBV14
J gene: TRBJ2-1
CDR3 DNA: TGTGCCAGCAGCCAAGGACCGGGGAATGAGCAGTTCTTC
CDR3 protein: CASSQGPGNEQFF

D gene: TRBD2
clone size: .
V gene: TRBV18
J gene: TRBJ2-5
CDR3 DNA: TGTGCCAGCTCACCAGGCGGGGGTCAAGAGACCCAGTACTTC
CDR3 protein: CASSPGGGQETQYF

D gene: TRBD1
clone size: .
V gene: TRBV4-1
J gene: TRBJ2-1
CDR3 DNA: TGCGCCAGCAGCCAAATTGGACAGGGGGCTGAAAATGAGCAGTTCTTC
CDR3 protein: CASSQIGQGAENEQFF

D gene: .
clone size: once
V gene: TRBV4-2
J gene: TRBJ2-5
CDR3 DNA: TGTGCCAGCAGCCGAACAGGACAAGAGACCCAGTACTTC
CDR3 protein: CASSRTGQETQYF

D gene: .
clone size: .
V gene: TRBV7-9
J gene: TRBJ2-7
CDR3 DNA: TGTGCCAGCAGCTGGGGGGAACCCTACGAGCAGTACTTC
CDR3 protein: CASSWGEPYEQYF

D gene: TRBD1
clone size: .
V gene: TRBV4-2
J gene: TRBJ1-1
CDR3 DNA: TGTGCCAGCAGCCAAGTAAATTCGGGACAGTGGAACACTGAAGCTTTCTTT
CDR3 protein: CASSQVNSGQWNTEAFF

D gene: .
clone size: .
V gene: TRBV24-1
J gene: TRBJ2-5
CDR3 DNA: TGTGCCACCAGTGATTATACAGGGATCTCGGAGACCCAGTACTTC
CDR3 protein: CATSDYTGISETQYF

D gene: .
clone size: .
V gene: TRBV19
J gene: TRBJ1-2
CDR3 DNA: TGTGCCAGTAGTCCCCGGGACATCCCTGACCCCTACTATGGCTACACCTTC
CDR3 protein: CASSPRDIPDPYYGYTF

D gene: TRBD1
clone size: .
V gene: TRBV10-1
J gene: TRBJ1-6
CDR3 DNA: TGCGCCAGCAGTGAAAACAGGGGGCGCCAGGAGGAAAATTCACCCCTCCACTTT
CDR3 protein: CASSENRGRQEENSPLHF

D gene: .
clone size: .
V gene: TRBV11-3
J gene: TRBJ2-1
CDR3 DNA: TGTGCCAGCAGCTTAGAGCTTGGGGGGGCCGGCTACAATGAGCAGTTCTTC
CDR3 protein: CASSLELGGAGYNEQFF

D gene: .
clone size: .
V gene: TRBV24-1
J gene: TRBJ2-3
CDR3 DNA: TGTGCCACCAGTGGGACAGCTACAGATACGCAGTATTTT
CDR3 protein: CATSGTATDTQYF

D gene: .
clone size: .
V gene: TRBV7-9
J gene: TRBJ1-2
CDR3 DNA: TGTGCCAGCAGCCCACTCAACTATGGCTACACCTTC
CDR3 protein: CASSPLNYGYTF

D gene: .
clone size: .
V gene: TRBV19
J gene: TRBJ2-2
CDR3 DNA: TGTGCCAGTAGTATAGTGGGGGCAGCCACCGGGGAGCTGTTTTTT
CDR3 protein: CASSIVGAATGELFF

D gene: .
clone size: .
V gene: TRBV6-5
J gene: TRBJ1-5
CDR3 DNA: TGTGCCAGCAGCCCGCAGGGGACTAGCAATCAGCCCCAGCATTTT
CDR3 protein: CASSPQGTSNQPQHF